This T cell receptor beta chain comes out of a study of preoperative IRX-2 immunotherapy in early breast cancer. The CDR3 is 14 residues long. Trimming removed 3 bases at V and 3 bases at J, with 11 bases between. Looked up from germline, CDR1 is SGHNT and CDR2 is YENEEA. This clone is judged medium-sized. Method: immunoSEQ multiplex PCR; TCRdb's copy keeps in-frame clones and lacks some. Of around 38,000 clones in the sample, approximately 77% were seen once. Treatment in this sample: preoperative locoregional IRX-2 cytokine immunotherapy. This phase Ib study tested locoregional IRX-2 cytokine immunotherapy given before surgery.

This receptor was taken from a human donor with breast cancer. The source material was tumor tissue, sampled after IRX-2 immunotherapy. V gene TRBV11-3 combines with J gene TRBJ1-1; perhaps TRBD1 as D (5 bases). The CDR3 region has the DNA TGTGCCAGCAGCTTGACCGGGGGTGACACTGAAGCTTTCTTT. Protein product: CASSLTGGDTEAFF.